Reported below is one TCR beta chain. Its target antigen remains unknown. Library preparation was by the immunoSEQ multiplex PCR assay. A mixture of 60 forward primers for TCR Vbeta segments and 13 reverse primers for TCR Jbeta segments was used in the multiplex PCR. The CDR3 region of rearranged TCR beta genes was amplified from genomic DNA with a multiplex PCR assay. The amplified TCR beta libraries were sequenced on the Illumina HiSeq System as 87-base-pair reads. The paper's processing steps were these. In a later analysis, tens of millions of unique TCR beta chains were counted across the approximately 640 repertoires, and roughly 11 million of these chains were shared by at least two donors. Raw reads were error-corrected and collapsed into unique sequences by a nearest-neighbor algorithm in which closely related sequences were merged to remove PCR and sequencing errors. To assign V, D and J gene segments, CDR3 sequences were aligned to IMGT reference sequences. For a sequence to be retained, a match of at least six nucleotides to both a V gene segment and a J gene segment was required. Rearrangements were classified as productive when the CDR3 lacked stop codons and remained in frame with V and J, and all other rearrangements were classified as non-productive. CDR3 was defined according to IMGT convention as the region running from the second conserved V-encoded cysteine to the conserved J-encoded phenylalanine. The earlier analysis of about 590 of the donors excluded sequences that lacked an unambiguous match to a single V gene segment. In an earlier analysis of some 590 of the donors, a V segment was called functional when productive rearrangements were above 56.7%, and segregating when the standard deviation between donors exceeded 5%. To diagnose cytomegalovirus status from the catalog of TCR beta chain sequences, a statistical classification framework was built. V and J gene assignment, in a later analysis, came from comparing TCR nucleotide sequences with IMGT/GENE-DB human TR gene sequences. Using the TCRdist pipeline, a later analysis assigned CDR3 sequences along with most-parsimonious VDJ recombination scenarios. In a later analysis, each TCR beta chain was defined by its CDR3 amino acid sequence together with its V-gene family, and reads lacking a unique V-gene family were excluded. In a later analysis, approximately 640 highly shared, low-generation-probability nucleotide sequences were removed to address suspected cross-contamination and a sequencing artifact. A later analysis calculated a clonal expansion index for each public chain from normalized within-repertoire ranks of inferred template counts. A later analysis computed generation probabilities with a VDJ recombination model fitted to out-of-frame rearrangements, and checked the results against IGoR. Hypergeometric tests were used in a later analysis to score TCR-TCR, TCR-HLA and TCR-CMV co-occurrence, with a repertoire-size bias correction applied to the TCR pairs. False discovery rates were estimated in a later analysis by permuting HLA or CMV assignments 20 times. In a later analysis, co-occurring TCRs were grouped using DBSCAN, and TCRdist sequence similarity was added for clustering within HLA-allele-positive subsets. For co-occurrence clustering, repertoires with fewer than 30,000 or more than 120,000 public chains were excluded, along with four to six repertoires with anomalous nucleotide sharing. The clones in this table, taken by TCRdb from immuneACCESS, are in-frame only. Not every clone is retained; where verified, under half of the shortfall comes from an unresolved V gene, and the cause of the rest is unknown. V and J calls and clone size follow that table, whereas D and trimming were derived from the DNA. This sample's clone table shows 140,000 or so clones. Jointly, the top ten make up approximately 1% of the sample.

The sample comes from a study of cytomegalovirus exposure and HLA in healthy donors (dated by TCRdb to 2016 to 2017). With respect to the entire study: An earlier analysis of a few hundred of the donors reported 250 to 300 Gb of sequence data and around 110 million unique TCR beta sequences obtained from approximately 180 million T cells. An early release that covered about 640 HLA-typed donors contained around 330 gigabases of sequencing data and 65 million to 100 million unique TCR sequences. The genetic ancestry cluster associated with self-reported Caucasian donors included about 84% of the roughly 380 genotyped donors. The aim of the study was to test whether cataloging public T cell receptors could identify signatures of past pathogen exposure. The study profiled the T cell repertoires of hundreds of subjects by immunosequencing and related them to cytomegalovirus serostatus. In addition to the first cohort of approximately 670 subjects, a separate validation cohort of about 120 different subjects was used. High-throughput TCR immunosequencing, statistical association of individual TCRs with disease status, and machine learning were combined to predict cytomegalovirus infection status. A later analysis re-analyzed previously published TCR beta repertoires from 666 donors and added high-resolution HLA genotyping to study TCR occurrence patterns. Rather than drawing on any new phenotypic data, the later analysis identified candidate immune exposures from TCR beta sequences and the way those sequences occurred across donors. An earlier analysis of some 500 of the donors used high-throughput TCR beta sequencing to judge whether each TCR beta V gene segment behaved as functional or pseudogenic. Donor age, sex, ethnicity and CMV serostatus were compiled together with the repertoire data. A later genetic analysis took genome-wide SNP genotypes for about 65% of the 666 donors and used that subset as a discovery cohort. All discovery cohort repertoires had been generated on a single sequencing platform. Class I and class II HLA loci were covered by the typing at four-digit resolution. The number of donors typed differed by locus, with about 629-630 for A, B, C, DRB1 and DQB1, roughly 520 for DQA1, 600 to 610 for DPA1, and 450 to 480 for DPB1. Because of strong linkage in the cohort, roughly 5 DR-DQ haplotypes were treated as single units for association and clustering. On average, around 240,000 unique TCR beta nucleotide sequences were sequenced per donor among more than 350 genotyped donors of the cohort, with roughly 18% of those sequences being non-productive. On the study overall, not on this receptor specifically: In a later analysis, several top co-occurrence clusters were reported to appear linked to parvovirus B19, influenza, CMV and Epstein-Barr virus. According to a later genetic analysis, donors in an Asian-associated ancestry cluster had fewer N-insertions in productive TCRs than the approximately 650-donor mean. A further reported finding was that TCR beta sequences accurately predicted the HLA-A and HLA-B alleles for most subjects in the first cohort. Broadly in line with IMGT annotations, most TCR beta V segments showed up in productive rearrangements about 87% or about 30% of the time in an earlier analysis of approximately 640 of the donors. Correlated functional status among segregating V segments might reflect linkage disequilibrium, but an unknown experimental factor could not be ruled out. Specific HLA alleles were associated with 16,951 TCR beta sequences at a false discovery rate of 0.05 in a later analysis. The study listed 170 or so TCR beta chains as associated with cytomegalovirus. In a later analysis, most CMV-associated TCR beta chains were found to appear HLA-restricted, with HLA associations seemingly driven largely by CMV exposure. In a later analysis, TCR association rates were found to vary across HLA loci, with the most associated TCRs seen for DRB1 alleles and the fewest for HLA-C alleles. The authors suggested that the approach could potentially be extended to other disease states and immunological phenotypes. Sequencing depth was assumed to be roughly uniform across donors in the presence/absence analyses, though that assumption may not hold. In vitro tests confirmed that a few of the cytomegalovirus-associated TCR beta chains recognize cytomegalovirus antigens. A later genetic analysis associated a missense DCLRE1C variant with V-gene and J-gene trimming of TCR beta chains, and an independent cohort replicated the association. Some IMGT-functional V segments, including TRBV6-2 and TRBV6-3, could not be distinguished by the 87-base-pair reads and were therefore excluded. Because some donors lacked HLA typing at each locus, the association tests relied only on the typed subset. CMV serostatus was the only immune exposure information available for the cohort. Strong co-occurrence of HLA alleles, especially DR and DQ, made assigning TCR associations to individual alleles difficult. The sequencing pipeline was judged likely to have produced a cluster of highly shared sequence variants as a technical artifact. Because counts were too low, fewer than 20 rarely observed V segments, including chromosome 9 orphons, were excluded from the earlier analysis of about 500 of the donors. Most TCR sequences were seen in very few donors, while some public TCRs were found in many individuals. The classifier was reported to diagnose cytomegalovirus status with high specificity and sensitivity in both the original cohort and the validation cohort. In this cohort, only TCR beta chains were sequenced, and detectable features were limited by the absence of alpha or paired-chain data. In a later analysis, HLA-associated TCR beta chains showed more clonal expansion and lower generation probabilities than non-associated chains that were equally common.

The cohort comprised hundreds of healthy bone marrow donors. All cohort members were sampled while nominally healthy, although unrecorded immune exposures were likely present. The donor tested CMV seronegative and was one of the 352 seronegative cohort members. Every donor gave a peripheral blood sample, and the peripheral blood mononuclear cells from that sample were used for TCR beta sequencing. Genomic DNA was extracted from the blood cell samples with the Qiagen DNeasy Blood Extraction Kit. Reading the germline V gene gives CDR1 SGHVS and CDR2 FQNEAQ. CDR3 length: 16 amino acids, cysteine to phenylalanine. Just the 48-base CDR3 DNA is kept, in frame starting at base 1. For this chain, trimming is 6 bases at the V end and 12 bases at the J end, and the number of junction bases without a gene match is 20.

The chain employs TRBV7-8 and TRBJ2-1; TRBD1 aligns with 7 central bases. The source material was PBMCs. This TCR was sampled from a male donor in good health and CMV-seronegative. The DNA sequence is TGTGCCAGCAGTTTATCTAGAGGGACAGCATTGTTTGCGCAGTTCTTC. Translated, this gives CASSLSRGTALFAQFF.